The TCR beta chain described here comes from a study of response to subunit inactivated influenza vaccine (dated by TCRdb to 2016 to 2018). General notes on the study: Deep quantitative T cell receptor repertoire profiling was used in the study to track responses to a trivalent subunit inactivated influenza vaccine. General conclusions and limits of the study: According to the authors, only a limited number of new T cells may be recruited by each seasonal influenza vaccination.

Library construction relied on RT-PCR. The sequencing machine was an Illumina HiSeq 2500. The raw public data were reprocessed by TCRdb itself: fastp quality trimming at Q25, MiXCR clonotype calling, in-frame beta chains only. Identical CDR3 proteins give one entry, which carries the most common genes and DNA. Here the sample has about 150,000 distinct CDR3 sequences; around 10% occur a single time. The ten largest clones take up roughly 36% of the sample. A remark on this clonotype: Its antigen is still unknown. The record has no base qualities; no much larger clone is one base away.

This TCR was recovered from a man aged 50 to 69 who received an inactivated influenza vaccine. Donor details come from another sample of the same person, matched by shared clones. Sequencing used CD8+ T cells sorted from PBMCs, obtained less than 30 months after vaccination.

The bases read TGCAGTGCTAGACAACTAGCGAAGAGCACAGATACGCAGTATTTT. Its amino acids are CSARQLAKSTDTQYF. The chain couples TRBV20-1 to TRBJ2-3; the central 7 bases match TRBD2. Inclusive of the bounding cysteine and phenylalanine, the CDR3 is 15 residues long. Of the read, only the CDR3 DNA is kept; its 45 bases are in frame from base 1. V lost 2 bases and J lost 0 bases, and the count of bases not matched to a germline gene is 5. The germline V gene (reference sequence) gives CDR1 as DFQATT and CDR2 as SNEGSKA.